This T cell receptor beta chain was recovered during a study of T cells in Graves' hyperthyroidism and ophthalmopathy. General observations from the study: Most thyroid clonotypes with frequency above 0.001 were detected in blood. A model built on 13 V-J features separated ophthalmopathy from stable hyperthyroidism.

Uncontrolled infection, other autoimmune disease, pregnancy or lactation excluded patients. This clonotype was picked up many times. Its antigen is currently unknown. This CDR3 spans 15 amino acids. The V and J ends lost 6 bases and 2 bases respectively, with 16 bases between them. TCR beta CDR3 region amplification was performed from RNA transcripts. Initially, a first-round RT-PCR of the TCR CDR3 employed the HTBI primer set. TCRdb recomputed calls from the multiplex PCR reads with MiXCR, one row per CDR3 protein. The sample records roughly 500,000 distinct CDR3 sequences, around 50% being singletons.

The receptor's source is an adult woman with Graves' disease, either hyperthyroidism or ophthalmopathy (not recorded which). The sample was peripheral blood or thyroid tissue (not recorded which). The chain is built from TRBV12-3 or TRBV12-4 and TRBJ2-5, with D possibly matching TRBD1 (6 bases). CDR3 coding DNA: TGTGCCAGCAGCAACGTAACAGGGATACAAGAGACCCAGTACTTC. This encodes CASSNVTGIQETQYF.